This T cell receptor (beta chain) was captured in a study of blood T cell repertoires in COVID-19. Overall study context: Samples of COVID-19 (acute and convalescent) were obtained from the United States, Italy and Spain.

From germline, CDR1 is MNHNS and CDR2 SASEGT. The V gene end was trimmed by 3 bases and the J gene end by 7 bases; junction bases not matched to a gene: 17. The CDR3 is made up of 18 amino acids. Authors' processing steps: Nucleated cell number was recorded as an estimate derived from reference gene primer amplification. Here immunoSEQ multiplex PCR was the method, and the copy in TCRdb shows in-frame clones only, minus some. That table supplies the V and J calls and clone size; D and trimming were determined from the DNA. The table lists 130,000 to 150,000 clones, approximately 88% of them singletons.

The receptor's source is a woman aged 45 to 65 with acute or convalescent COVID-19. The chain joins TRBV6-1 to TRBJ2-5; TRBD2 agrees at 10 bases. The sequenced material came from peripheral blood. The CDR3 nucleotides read TGTGCCAGCAGTGAGCCCCGGAGCGGGAGGGTCGGGAGCCGGACCCAGTACTTC. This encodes CASSEPRSGRVGSRTQYF.